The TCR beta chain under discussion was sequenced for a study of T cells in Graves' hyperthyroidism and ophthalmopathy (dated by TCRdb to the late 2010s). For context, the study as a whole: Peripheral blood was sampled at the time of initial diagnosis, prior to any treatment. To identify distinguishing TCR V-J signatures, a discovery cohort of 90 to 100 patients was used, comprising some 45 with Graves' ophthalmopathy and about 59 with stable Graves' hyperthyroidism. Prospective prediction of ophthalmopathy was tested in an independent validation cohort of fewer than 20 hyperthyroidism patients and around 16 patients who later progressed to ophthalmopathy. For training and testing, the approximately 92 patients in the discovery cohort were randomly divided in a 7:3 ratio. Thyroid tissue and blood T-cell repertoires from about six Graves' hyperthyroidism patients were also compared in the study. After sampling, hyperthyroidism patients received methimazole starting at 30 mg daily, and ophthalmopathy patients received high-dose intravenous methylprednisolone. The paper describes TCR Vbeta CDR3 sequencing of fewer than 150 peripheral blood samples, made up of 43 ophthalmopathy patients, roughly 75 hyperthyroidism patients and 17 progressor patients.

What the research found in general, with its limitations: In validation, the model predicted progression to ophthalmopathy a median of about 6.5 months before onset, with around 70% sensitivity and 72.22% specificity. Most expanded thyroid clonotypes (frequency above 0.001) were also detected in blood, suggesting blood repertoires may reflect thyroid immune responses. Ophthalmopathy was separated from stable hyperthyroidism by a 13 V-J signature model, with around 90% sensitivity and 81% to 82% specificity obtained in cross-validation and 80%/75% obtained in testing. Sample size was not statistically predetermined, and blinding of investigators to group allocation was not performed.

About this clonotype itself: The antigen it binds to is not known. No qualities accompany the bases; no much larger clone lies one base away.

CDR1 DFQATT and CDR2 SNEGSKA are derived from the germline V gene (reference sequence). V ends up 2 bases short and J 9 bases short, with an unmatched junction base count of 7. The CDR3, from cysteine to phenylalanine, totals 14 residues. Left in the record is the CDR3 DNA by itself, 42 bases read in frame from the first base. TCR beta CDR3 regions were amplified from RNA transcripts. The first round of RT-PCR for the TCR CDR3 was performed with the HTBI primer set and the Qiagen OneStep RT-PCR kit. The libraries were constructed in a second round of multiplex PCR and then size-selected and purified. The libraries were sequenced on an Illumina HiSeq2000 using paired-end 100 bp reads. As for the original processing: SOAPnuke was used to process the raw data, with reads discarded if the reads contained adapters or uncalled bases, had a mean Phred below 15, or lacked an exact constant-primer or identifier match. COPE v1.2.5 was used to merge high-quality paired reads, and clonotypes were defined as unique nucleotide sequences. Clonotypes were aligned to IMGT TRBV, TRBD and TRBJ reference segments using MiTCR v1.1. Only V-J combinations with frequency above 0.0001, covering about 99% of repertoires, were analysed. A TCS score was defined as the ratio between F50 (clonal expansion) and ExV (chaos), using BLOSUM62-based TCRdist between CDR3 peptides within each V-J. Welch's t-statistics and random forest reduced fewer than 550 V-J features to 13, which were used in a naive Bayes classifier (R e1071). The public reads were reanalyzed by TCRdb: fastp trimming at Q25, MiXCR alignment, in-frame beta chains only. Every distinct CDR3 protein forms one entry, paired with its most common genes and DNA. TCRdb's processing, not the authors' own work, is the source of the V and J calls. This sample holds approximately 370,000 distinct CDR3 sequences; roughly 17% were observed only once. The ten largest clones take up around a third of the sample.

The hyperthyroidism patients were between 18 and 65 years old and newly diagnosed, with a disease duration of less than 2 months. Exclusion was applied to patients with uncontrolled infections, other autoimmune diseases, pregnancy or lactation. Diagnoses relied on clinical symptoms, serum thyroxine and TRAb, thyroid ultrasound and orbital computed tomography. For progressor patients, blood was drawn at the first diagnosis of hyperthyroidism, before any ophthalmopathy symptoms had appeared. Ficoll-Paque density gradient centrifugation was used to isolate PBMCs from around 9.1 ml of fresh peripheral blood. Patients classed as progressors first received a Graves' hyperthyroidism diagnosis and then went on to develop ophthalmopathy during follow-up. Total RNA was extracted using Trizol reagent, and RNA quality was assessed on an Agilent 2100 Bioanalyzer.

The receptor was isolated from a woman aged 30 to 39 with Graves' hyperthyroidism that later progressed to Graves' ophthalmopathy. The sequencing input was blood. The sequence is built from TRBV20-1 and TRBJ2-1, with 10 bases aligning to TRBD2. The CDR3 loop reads CSARWLAGAGEQFF. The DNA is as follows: TGCAGTGCTAGATGGCTAGCGGGAGCGGGTGAGCAGTTCTTC.